These 4 T cell receptor beta chains came from one sample sequenced in a study of molecular identifiers for immune sequencing clone quantification. MiXCR was run by TCRdb on the PCR reads, yielding one entry per CDR3 protein. The sample records a few hundred thousand distinct CDR3 sequences, under 25% being singletons. Sequencing was done on a sample of naive CD8+ T cells from blood, with Jurkat cell RNA spiked in. Subset meaning: FACS-sorted CD8+CD4-CCR7+CD45RA+ naive T cells. The receptors stem from a human donor in good health. Some libraries in this study had Jurkat cell RNA spiked in.

This clonotype showed up just a few times. The V and J genes are TRBV9 and TRBJ2-7; D might be TRBD2 (5 bases). The germline V gene encodes CDR1 SGDLS and CDR2 YYNGEE. V was trimmed by 4 bases and J by 2 bases, leaving 13 bases between them. The CDR3 extends over 14 amino acids. The CDR3 DNA reads TGTGCCAGCAGCCCTGGGCTCGGGGCCTACGAGCAGTACTTC. Its translation: CASSPGLGAYEQYF.

The chain links TRBV3-2 to TRBJ2-7; TRBD1, the D gene given by the table, was not confirmed from the DNA. TRBV3-2 is assigned pseudogene status. The CDR3 totals 13 residues. CDR3 sequence (DNA): TGTGCCTTTCAAACAGGGTTAACCTACGAGCAGTACTTC. Protein sequence: CAFQTGLTYEQYF.

This clonotype was counted at least ten times. This chain uses TRBV6-6 with TRBJ2-7; D is possibly TRBD1 (6 bases). The CDR3 runs to 13 residues. Trimming cost V 2 bases and J 5 bases, with 10 bases left between them. Looked up from germline, CDR1 is MNHNY and CDR2 is SVGAGI (reference sequence). CDR3 loop: CASSYTQGNEQYF. The CDR3 nucleotides read TGTGCCAGCAGTTACACACAGGGAAACGAGCAGTACTTC.

Worth noting for this clonotype: At one of its ends the junction is not consistent with the germline gene, which may arise from a read error. This rearrangement joins TRBV5-6 to TRBJ2-7; D remains ambiguous. This CDR3 region has 15 residues. Germline lookup yields CDR1 SGHDT and CDR2 YYEEEE. The CDR3 region has the DNA TGTGCCAGCAGCTTGACAGCCTCCTCCTCCTACGAGCAGAACTTC. Its translation: CASSLTASSSYEQNF.